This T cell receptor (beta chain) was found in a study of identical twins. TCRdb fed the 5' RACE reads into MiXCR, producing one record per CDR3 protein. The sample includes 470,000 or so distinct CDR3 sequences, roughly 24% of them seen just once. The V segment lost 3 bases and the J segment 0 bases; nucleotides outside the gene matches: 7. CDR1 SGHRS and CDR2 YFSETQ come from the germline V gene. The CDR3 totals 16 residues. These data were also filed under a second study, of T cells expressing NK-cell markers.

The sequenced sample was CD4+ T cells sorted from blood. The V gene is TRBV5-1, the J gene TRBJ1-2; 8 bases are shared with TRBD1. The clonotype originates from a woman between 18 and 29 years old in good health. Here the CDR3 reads CASSWTGITTNYGYTF. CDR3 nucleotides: TGCGCCAGCAGCTGGACAGGGATAACCACTAACTATGGCTACACCTTC.